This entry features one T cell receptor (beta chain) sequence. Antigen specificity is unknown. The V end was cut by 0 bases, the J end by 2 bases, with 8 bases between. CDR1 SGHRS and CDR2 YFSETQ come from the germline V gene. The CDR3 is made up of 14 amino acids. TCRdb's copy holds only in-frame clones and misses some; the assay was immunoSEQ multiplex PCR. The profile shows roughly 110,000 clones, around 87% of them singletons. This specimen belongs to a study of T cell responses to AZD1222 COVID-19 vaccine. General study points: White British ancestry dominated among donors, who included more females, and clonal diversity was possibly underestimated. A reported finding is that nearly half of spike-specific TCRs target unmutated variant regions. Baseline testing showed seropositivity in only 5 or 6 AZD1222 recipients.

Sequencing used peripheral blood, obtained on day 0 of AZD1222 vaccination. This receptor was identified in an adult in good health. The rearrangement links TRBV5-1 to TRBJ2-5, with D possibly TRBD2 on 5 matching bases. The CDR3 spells CASSLVRTQETQYF. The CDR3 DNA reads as TGCGCCAGCAGCTTGGTCCGGACTCAAGAGACCCAGTACTTC.